A selection of T cell receptor beta chains follows, all from one sample in a study of siplizumab effects on memory and regulatory T cells. TCRdb keeps only in-frame clones here, not all; method: immunoSEQ multiplex PCR. Of about 87,000 clones listed, 80% to 90% were seen once; the top ten hold about 15%. The sequenced sample was CD4+ T cells sorted from blood. The receptors shown here come from a human donor in good health. The CDR3 runs from the conserved cysteine through the conserved F or W. D genes are given only for firm matches. Size values are once, few and many counts, or a class for expanded clones, and some rows have none.

clone size: .
V gene: TRBV29-1
D gene: .
J gene: TRBJ1-2
CDR3 protein: CSVLSPRGYTF
CDR3 DNA: TGCAGCGTTCTGAGTCCTCGTGGCTACACCTTC

clone size: .
V gene: TRBV21-1
D gene: .
J gene: TRBJ2-7
CDR3 protein: CASSILAGTESYEQYF
CDR3 DNA: TGTGCCAGCAGCATACTAGCGGGAACGGAGTCCTACGAGCAGTACTTC

clone size: .
V gene: TRBV4-1
D gene: TRBD2
J gene: TRBJ2-1
CDR3 protein: CASSQDWGGTYNEQFF
CDR3 DNA: TGCGCCAGCAGCCAAGACTGGGGAGGGACCTACAATGAGCAGTTCTTC

clone size: once
V gene: TRBV6-6
D gene: TRBD1
J gene: TRBJ1-5
CDR3 protein: CASNLGQFGQPQHF
CDR3 DNA: TGTGCCAGCAATTTGGGACAGTTCGGTCAGCCCCAGCATTTT

clone size: .
V gene: TRBV11-3
D gene: .
J gene: TRBJ2-2
CDR3 protein: CASSLTGRGGELFF
CDR3 DNA: TGTGCCAGCAGCTTGACAGGGAGGGGCGGGGAGCTGTTTTTT

clone size: once
V gene: TRBV7-6
D gene: TRBD2
J gene: TRBJ2-7
CDR3 protein: CASTEAGGPYEQYF
CDR3 DNA: TGTGCCAGCACAGAAGCGGGAGGACCCTACGAGCAGTACTTC

clone size: .
V gene: TRBV10-3
D gene: TRBD2
J gene: TRBJ2-5
CDR3 protein: CAISERDRLATGETQYF
CDR3 DNA: TGTGCCATCAGTGAGCGGGATAGACTAGCGACCGGAGAGACCCAGTACTTC

clone size: .
V gene: TRBV7-6
D gene: TRBD2
J gene: TRBJ2-7
CDR3 protein: CASSLGAGSGSYEQYF
CDR3 DNA: TGTGCCAGCAGCTTAGGGGCGGGTAGCGGGTCTTACGAGCAGTACTTC

clone size: .
V gene: TRBV2
D gene: .
J gene: TRBJ1-5
CDR3 protein: CASSKADRLQPQHF
CDR3 DNA: TGTGCCAGCAGTAAAGCCGACAGGTTACAGCCCCAGCATTTT

clone size: .
V gene: TRBV7-8
D gene: TRBD2
J gene: TRBJ2-2
CDR3 protein: CASSRSSSGEGELFF
CDR3 DNA: TGTGCCAGCAGCCGTTCCTCTAGCGGAGAGGGGGAGCTGTTTTTT

clone size: once
V gene: TRBV21-1
D gene: .
J gene: TRBJ2-7
CDR3 protein: CASSKGLAESYEQYF
CDR3 DNA: TGTGCCAGCAGCAAGGGACTAGCGGAGTCCTACGAGCAGTACTTC

clone size: .
V gene: TRBV30
D gene: .
J gene: TRBJ2-6
CDR3 protein: CAWSTISGANVLTF
CDR3 DNA: TGTGCCTGGAGCACTATCTCTGGGGCCAACGTCCTGACTTTC

clone size: .
V gene: TRBV27
D gene: TRBD1
J gene: TRBJ2-5
CDR3 protein: CASTPLTGTGKTQYF
CDR3 DNA: TGTGCCAGCACTCCTTTGACCGGGACAGGGAAGACCCAGTACTTC

clone size: .
V gene: TRBV10-1
D gene: .
J gene: TRBJ1-1
CDR3 protein: CASAGPTTEAFF
CDR3 DNA: TGCGCCAGCGCGGGGCCCACCACTGAAGCTTTCTTT

clone size: .
V gene: TRBV27
D gene: .
J gene: TRBJ2-7
CDR3 protein: CASKFSGSSYEQYF
CDR3 DNA: TGTGCCAGCAAGTTTAGCGGCTCCTCCTACGAGCAGTACTTC

clone size: .
V gene: TRBV5-4
D gene: .
J gene: TRBJ1-4
CDR3 protein: CASSLVGEKLFF
CDR3 DNA: TGTGCCAGCAGCTTGGTTGGGGAAAAACTGTTTTTT

clone size: .
V gene: TRBV27
D gene: .
J gene: TRBJ2-1
CDR3 protein: CASSSPDWGTLNEQFF
CDR3 DNA: TGTGCCAGCAGTTCCCCCGACTGGGGGACTTTGAATGAGCAGTTCTTC

clone size: once
V gene: TRBV20-1
D gene: .
J gene: TRBJ2-1
CDR3 protein: CSASFYNEQFF
CDR3 DNA: TGCAGTGCTTCCTTCTACAATGAGCAGTTCTTC

clone size: few
V gene: TRBV14
D gene: .
J gene: TRBJ1-2
CDR3 protein: CASSPDLNYGYTF
CDR3 DNA: TGTGCCAGCAGCCCTGACTTAAACTATGGCTACACCTTC

clone size: .
V gene: TRBV2
D gene: .
J gene: TRBJ1-5
CDR3 protein: CASSDFGGANQPQHF
CDR3 DNA: TGTGCCAGCAGTGATTTTGGCGGGGCAAATCAGCCCCAGCATTTT

clone size: .
V gene: TRBV4-1
D gene: .
J gene: TRBJ1-2
CDR3 protein: CASSQDIRGNYGYTF
CDR3 DNA: TGCGCCAGCAGCCAAGATATCCGGGGGAACTATGGCTACACCTTC

clone size: .
V gene: TRBV18
D gene: .
J gene: TRBJ2-2
CDR3 protein: CASSPPTGNTGELFF
CDR3 DNA: TGTGCCAGCTCACCTCCTACAGGGAACACCGGGGAGCTGTTTTTT

clone size: .
V gene: TRBV19
D gene: .
J gene: TRBJ2-1
CDR3 protein: CASSIGLGLDEQFF
CDR3 DNA: TGTGCCAGTAGTATAGGCTTGGGGCTCGATGAGCAGTTCTTC

clone size: .
V gene: TRBV6-5
D gene: .
J gene: TRBJ2-3
CDR3 protein: CASRRDFTDTQYF
CDR3 DNA: TGTGCCAGCAGACGGGATTTCACAGATACGCAGTATTTT

clone size: .
V gene: TRBV27
D gene: .
J gene: TRBJ1-5
CDR3 protein: CASSSPDGNQPQHF
CDR3 DNA: TGTGCCAGCAGTTCCCCGGACGGGAATCAGCCCCAGCATTTT

clone size: .
V gene: TRBV30
D gene: .
J gene: TRBJ1-5
CDR3 protein: CAWRTQGVSNQPQHF
CDR3 DNA: TGTGCCTGGAGAACGCAGGGTGTCAGCAATCAGCCCCAGCATTTT

clone size: .
V gene: TRBV28
D gene: TRBD2
J gene: TRBJ2-5
CDR3 protein: CASSLPGGSETQYF
CDR3 DNA: TGTGCCAGCAGTTTACCGGGGGGTTCAGAGACCCAGTACTTC

clone size: .
V gene: TRBV6-6
D gene: .
J gene: TRBJ1-4
CDR3 protein: CASSYLGGEKLFF
CDR3 DNA: TGTGCCAGCAGTTATCTGGGTGGTGAAAAACTGTTTTTT

clone size: few
V gene: TRBV6-5
D gene: TRBD1
J gene: TRBJ1-4
CDR3 protein: CASRDRDRDKLFF
CDR3 DNA: TGTGCCAGCAGAGATCGGGACAGGGACAAACTGTTTTTT

clone size: .
V gene: TRBV4-2
D gene: .
J gene: TRBJ2-2
CDR3 protein: CASSQVTLEAGELFF
CDR3 DNA: TGTGCCAGCAGCCAAGTTACCCTGGAGGCCGGGGAGCTGTTTTTT

clone size: .
V gene: TRBV5-6
D gene: TRBD1
J gene: TRBJ2-3
CDR3 protein: CASSRADRGRTDTQYF
CDR3 DNA: TGTGCCAGCAGCAGAGCAGACAGGGGTCGGACAGATACGCAGTATTTT

clone size: .
V gene: TRBV7-9
D gene: .
J gene: TRBJ2-7
CDR3 protein: CASRAGTNLGEQYF
CDR3 DNA: TGTGCCAGCAGAGCCGGGACGAACCTGGGAGAGCAGTACTTC

clone size: .
V gene: TRBV5-6
D gene: .
J gene: TRBJ2-4
CDR3 protein: CASSLGQGRGQYF
CDR3 DNA: TGTGCCAGCAGCTTGGGTCAGGGGAGAGGTCAGTACTTC

clone size: .
V gene: TRBV2
D gene: TRBD1
J gene: TRBJ2-3
CDR3 protein: CASSGRRQGYTDTQYF
CDR3 DNA: TGTGCCAGCAGTGGACGTCGACAGGGGTACACAGATACGCAGTATTTT

clone size: .
V gene: TRBV5-4
D gene: .
J gene: TRBJ1-1
CDR3 protein: CASSLEVGRLPTEAFF
CDR3 DNA: TGTGCCAGCAGCTTGGAGGTGGGCAGGCTGCCCACTGAAGCTTTCTTT

clone size: once
V gene: TRBV28
D gene: .
J gene: TRBJ1-4
CDR3 protein: CASSVAGAANEKLFF
CDR3 DNA: TGTGCCAGCAGCGTGGCCGGGGCAGCTAATGAAAAACTGTTTTTT

clone size: .
V gene: TRBV11-3
D gene: .
J gene: TRBJ2-2
CDR3 protein: CASRIDSTGELFF
CDR3 DNA: TGTGCCAGCAGAATAGACTCCACCGGGGAGCTGTTTTTT

clone size: .
V gene: TRBV28
D gene: TRBD2
J gene: TRBJ2-1
CDR3 protein: CASSLGTSGSYEQFF
CDR3 DNA: TGTGCCAGCAGTTTAGGGACTAGCGGGAGTTATGAGCAGTTCTTC

clone size: .
V gene: TRBV5-1
D gene: .
J gene: TRBJ1-4
CDR3 protein: CASSLGLNREKLFF
CDR3 DNA: TGCGCCAGCAGCTTAGGCCTGAACCGTGAAAAACTGTTTTTT

clone size: .
V gene: TRBV6-1
D gene: TRBD2
J gene: TRBJ2-1
CDR3 protein: CASREREYNEQFF
CDR3 DNA: TGTGCCAGCCGGGAGCGGGAGTACAATGAGCAGTTCTTC

clone size: .
V gene: TRBV7-2
D gene: TRBD1
J gene: TRBJ2-7
CDR3 protein: CASSLGSEPGQKPYEQYF
CDR3 DNA: TGTGCCAGCAGCTTAGGTTCGGAACCGGGACAGAAACCCTACGAGCAGTACTTC

clone size: .
V gene: TRBV18
D gene: .
J gene: TRBJ1-2
CDR3 protein: CASSLQGLWYTF
CDR3 DNA: TGTGCCAGCTCACTCCAGGGGCTTTGGTACACCTTC

clone size: .
V gene: TRBV5-6
D gene: .
J gene: TRBJ1-1
CDR3 protein: CASSGMGTAEAFF
CDR3 DNA: TGTGCCAGCAGCGGAATGGGTACGGCTGAAGCTTTCTTT

clone size: .
V gene: TRBV11-2
D gene: .
J gene: TRBJ2-1
CDR3 protein: CASSSRPEQFF
CDR3 DNA: TGTGCCAGCAGCTCCCGCCCCGAGCAGTTCTTC

clone size: .
V gene: TRBV19
D gene: TRBD1
J gene: TRBJ1-1
CDR3 protein: CASSPDRGSTEAFF
CDR3 DNA: TGTGCCAGTAGTCCGGACAGGGGGAGTACTGAAGCTTTCTTT

clone size: .
V gene: TRBV5-6
D gene: TRBD2
J gene: TRBJ2-5
CDR3 protein: CASSSLSGTGQETQYF
CDR3 DNA: TGTGCCAGCAGCTCCCTTAGCGGGACGGGTCAAGAGACCCAGTACTTC

clone size: .
V gene: TRBV5-1
D gene: TRBD1
J gene: TRBJ1-5
CDR3 protein: CASSLGQGGNQPQHF
CDR3 DNA: TGCGCCAGCAGCTTGGGACAGGGAGGCAATCAGCCCCAGCATTTT